The text below deals with one T cell receptor (beta chain). These data come from a study of T cell changes during pregnancy in multiple sclerosis. The protocol was immunoSEQ multiplex PCR, while the TCRdb copy is restricted to in-frame clones and leaves out a portion. Here the sample spans 85,000 to 90,000 clones, under 95% being singletons. This CDR3 has 14 amino acids. Per the germline V gene, CDR1 is MNHNY and CDR2 is SVGAGI (reference sequence). V gave up 5 bases and J gave up 0 bases, with 8 bases separating them. The input for sequencing was peripheral blood, taken in the first trimester of pregnancy. The origin of this receptor is a female donor in good health, enrolled as a control in a pregnancy study. V gene TRBV6-6 combines with J gene TRBJ1-5; possibly TRBD1 for D (5 bases). The CDR3: CASSKTDSNQPQHF. The CDR3 coding sequence is TGTGCCAGCAGTAAGACAGATAGCAATCAGCCCCAGCATTTT.